What follows are 16 T cell receptor beta chains derived from one specimen sequenced in a study of blood T cell repertoires in COVID-19 (dated by TCRdb to about 2020). The protocol used for the library was the immunoSEQ multiplex PCR assay. Not all clones reach the TCRdb copy of this immuneACCESS table, which keeps in-frame sequences only. Checked studies attribute under half of the gap to unresolved V genes and leave the rest unexplained. For this sample the table gives around 80,000 clones, of which 90% were detected only once. 0.65% to 0.9% of the sample comes from the top ten. The sequencing input was peripheral blood. Receptors originate from a woman older than 75 with acute or convalescent COVID-19.

The chain employs TRBV12-5 and TRBJ1-2; 7 bases fit TRBD1. V lost 6 bases to trimming and J lost 4 bases; unmatched junction nucleotides: 11. This CDR3 is built from 15 residues. Germline values: CDR1 LGHNT, CDR2 FRNRAP. CDR3 residues: CASGLTGYTVYGYTF. Written as DNA, the CDR3 is TGTGCTAGTGGACTGACAGGGTATACCGTCTATGGCTACACCTTC.

The chain uses TRBV3-1 (or the pseudogene TRBV3-2) and TRBJ1-6; 7 positions agree with TRBD1. This CDR3 comprises 16 residues. Per germline, CDR1 LGHDT and CDR2 YNNKEL (reference sequence). Losses at the gene ends were 2 bases for V and 8 bases for J; bases not matched to a gene: 9. CDR3 in DNA: TGTGCCAGCAGCCAATTCTCCGGGACAGCGCATTCACCCCTCCACTTT. It yields the protein CASSQFSGTAHSPLHF.

This clone was seen just once. The V call is TRBV18, the J call TRBJ2-5; tentative D call: TRBD2 (7 bases). Germline V gene sequence: CDR1 KGHSH, CDR2 LQKENI. This CDR3 region has 15 residues. V was trimmed by 1 base and J by 1 base, leaving 10 bases between them. CDR3 in DNA: TGTGCCAGCTCACCACAGGGGGGGCGCCAAGAGACCCAGTACTTC. It codes for CASSPQGGRQETQYF.

V is TRBV6-7 and J is TRBJ1-4, with 7 bases that match TRBD1. TRBV6-7 is an ORF for which the function is uncertain. The CDR3 has 18 residues. V lost 2 bases to trimming and J lost 5 bases; unmatched junction nucleotides: 14. The CDR3 spells CASSYTPPQRQGNEKLFF. In nucleotides, the CDR3 is TGTGCCAGCAGTTACACCCCCCCACAGAGACAGGGAAATGAAAAACTGTTTTTT.

This clone turned up a few times. The chain couples TRBV19 to TRBJ1-5; TRBD1 agrees at 9 bases. This CDR3 is built from 16 residues. The V and J ends lost 1 base and 4 bases, in that order; junction bases with no gene match: 5. The germline V gene encodes CDR1 LNHDA and CDR2 SQIVND (reference sequence). CDR3 coding DNA: TGTGCCAGTAGTATAGTAGGGACAGGGAGTAATCAGCCCCAGCATTTT. Protein product: CASSIVGTGSNQPQHF.

The CDR3 here is CASSSNGRVPTDTQYF. Written as DNA, the CDR3 is TGTGCCAGCAGCAGTAACGGGAGGGTTCCCACAGATACGCAGTATTTT. The rearrangement uses TRBV7-9 and TRBJ2-3; 8 bases match TRBD2. V dropped 5 bases and J dropped 2; count of bases not matched to a gene: 9. Germline V gene data show CDR1 as SEHNR and CDR2 as FQNEAQ (reference sequence). The CDR3 extends over 16 amino acids.

V gene TRBV5-1 combines with J gene TRBJ1-2, with TRBD1 matching 7 bases. Germline assignment: CDR1 SGHRS and CDR2 YFSETQ. CDR3 length equals 14 residues. V lost 4 bases and J lost 3; bases outside the gene matches: 6. CDR3: CASSRETGYYGYTF. The CDR3 DNA is TGCGCCAGCAGCCGAGAGACAGGGTACTATGGCTACACCTTC. The whole variable domain, remainder taken from reference TRBV5-1 and TRBJ1-2, is KAGVTQTPRYLIKTRGQQVTLSCSPISGHRSVSWYQQTPGQGLQFLFEYFSETQRNKGNFPGRFSGRQFSNSRSEMNVSTLELGDSALYLCASSRETGYYGYTFGSGTRLTVV.

The chain carries TRBV20-1 and TRBJ2-7, with 9 bases identical to TRBD1. Looked up from germline, CDR1 is DFQATT and CDR2 is SNEGSKA (reference sequence). V shed 3 bases, J shed 3 bases, and the junction held 6 bases outside the gene matches. The CDR3 sequence is 14 residues long. CDR3 coding DNA: TGCAGTGCTAGTTTGGGGACAGGGCTCTACGAGCAGTACTTC. This translates into CSASLGTGLYEQYF.

V is TRBV7-9 and J is TRBJ1-5; 7 bases align to TRBD1. Germline CDR1 SEHNR, CDR2 FQNEAQ (reference sequence). The trim removed 2 bases at V and 4 bases at J, leaving 5 bases unmatched. The CDR3 extends over 15 amino acids. CDR3 sequence: CASSLSGGINQPQHF. The CDR3, as DNA: TGTGCCAGCAGCTTATCAGGGGGAATAAATCAGCCCCAGCATTTT.

The chain combines TRBV1 with TRBJ2-3; TRBD1, as called in the table, went unchecked against the DNA. TRBV1 is deemed a pseudogene. The CDR3 contains 14 residues. The CDR3 nucleotides are TGCACCAGCAGCCAAGTGACAGGGGCCCGTCCGCAGTATTTT. It codes for CTSSQVTGARPQYF.

This sequence joins TRBV10-3 and TRBJ1-1; D possibly corresponds to TRBD1 (6 bases). This CDR3 comprises 13 residues. CDR1 and CDR2 (germline): ENHRY, SYGVKD. V was trimmed by 7 bases and J by 5 bases, leaving 14 bases between them. The CDR3 loop is CAITTTGITEAFF. The CDR3 bases are TGTGCCATCACCACAACAGGGATTACTGAAGCTTTCTTT.

The chain carries TRBV12-3 or TRBV12-4 and TRBJ1-1, with TRBD1 as a possible D gene (5 bases). The CDR3 sequence is 12 residues long. Trimming took off 6 bases at V and 6 bases at J, with 11 bases between the two ends. CDR3 region: CASSPDRSEAFF. CDR3 coding DNA: TGTGCCAGCAGCCCAGACAGATCTGAAGCTTTCTTT.

The rearrangement links TRBV23-1 to TRBJ2-6; D is perhaps TRBD2 (7 bases). TRBV23-1 is classed as an ORF, of uncertain function. The CDR3 spans 22 residues. V gave up 0 bases and J gave up 0 bases, with 24 bases separating them. CDR3 sequence (DNA): TGCGCCAGCAGTCAATCCGATCGCGGGGGCGAACCTAAAAGCTCTGGGGCCAACGTCCTGACTTTC. Translating it yields CASSQSDRGGEPKSSGANVLTF.

V is TRBV7-9 and J is TRBJ2-3; D is possibly TRBD1 (8 bases). Germline V CDR1 and CDR2: SEHNR, FQNEAQ (reference sequence). The V gene lost 5 bases and the J gene lost 6 bases, with 15 bases spanning the gap. The CDR3 extends over 14 amino acids. Written as DNA, the CDR3 is TGTGCCAGCAGCCCCAGGGGGCGGGGGGATACGCAGTATTTT. Translated, it gives CASSPRGRGDTQYF. The whole variable domain, remainder taken from reference TRBV7-9 and TRBJ2-3, is DTGVSQNPRHKITKRGQNVTFRCDPISEHNRLYWYRQTLGQGPEFLTYFQNEAQLEKSRLLSDRFSAERPKGSFSTLEIQRTEQGDSAMYLCASSPRGRGDTQYFGPGTRLTVL.

J is TRBJ1-2 and V is TRBV9; D is possibly TRBD1 (5 bases). Trimming pared 4 bases from V and 3 bases from J, leaving 10 bases between. Germline assignment: CDR1 SGDLS and CDR2 YYNGEE. The CDR3 spans 13 residues. The CDR3 nucleotides read TGTGCCAGCAGCCGCGACAGCTACTATGGCTACACCTTC. Its protein product is CASSRDSYYGYTF.

This rearrangement joins TRBV2 to TRBJ2-7; D gene ambiguous. Trimming shortened V by 5 bases and J by 4 bases, and 12 bases separated the two germline ends. This CDR3 is 13 amino acids long. Germline CDR1 reads SNHLY; CDR2 reads FYNNEI. CDR3 amino acids: CASSSIGLYEQYF. The DNA for the CDR3 is TGTGCCAGCAGTAGCATCGGGTTGTACGAGCAGTACTTC.